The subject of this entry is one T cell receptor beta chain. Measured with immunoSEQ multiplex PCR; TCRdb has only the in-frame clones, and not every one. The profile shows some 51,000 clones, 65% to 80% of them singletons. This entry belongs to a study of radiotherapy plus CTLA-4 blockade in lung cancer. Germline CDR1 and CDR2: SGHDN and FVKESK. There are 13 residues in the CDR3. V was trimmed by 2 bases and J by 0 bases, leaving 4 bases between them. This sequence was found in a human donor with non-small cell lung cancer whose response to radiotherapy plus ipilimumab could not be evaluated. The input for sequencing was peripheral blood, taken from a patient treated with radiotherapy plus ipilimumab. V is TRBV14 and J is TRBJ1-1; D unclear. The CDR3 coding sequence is TGTGCCAGCAGCCAAAACTTGAACACTGAAGCTTTCTTT. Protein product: CASSQNLNTEAFF.